This T cell receptor (beta chain) was sequenced in a study of T-cell reconstitution after alpha-beta-depleted transplantation in children. General study findings and limits: Expanded graft clones numbering several hundred reportedly gave rise to alpha-beta T cells about two months after transplant. After transplant, high TCRbeta diversity at day 60 in some patients arose from surviving recipient T cells and thymic progenitors.

This clonotype turned up a few times. Its antigen remains unidentified. This sample's TCRbeta library carried unique molecular identifier barcodes. TCRdb re-called the PCR reads with MiXCR, one entry per CDR3 protein. Of 610,000 or so distinct CDR3 sequences in the sample, 25% to 30% were seen once. With 10 bases removed from V and 0 bases from J, the gap between germline ends came to 15 bases. Germline CDR1 SGHVS, CDR2 FQNEAQ. This CDR3 spans 15 amino acids. V is TRBV7-8 and J is TRBJ2-2; D perhaps matches TRBD1 (5 bases). The source is a boy younger than two with Wiskott-Aldrich syndrome, due to receive a stem cell transplant. This sample comprised PBMCs, obtained before TCRalphabeta/CD19-depleted stem cell transplant. The CDR3 loop is CATKKLDTNTGELFF. DNA of the CDR3: TGTGCCACAAAAAAACTGGACACGAACACCGGGGAGCTGTTTTTT. Complete variable domain (other parts from reference TRBV7-8 and TRBJ2-2): GAGVSQSPRYKVAKRGQDVALRCDPISGHVSLFWYQQALGQGPEFLTYFQNEAQLDKSGLPSDRFFAERPEGSVSTLKIQRTQQEDSAVYLCATKKLDTNTGELFFGEGSRLTVL.